The following is a T cell receptor beta chain sequence with its context. What it binds is not known. This sample is drawn from a study of T cell repertoires in cytomegalovirus infection. A single record per CDR3 protein comes from TCRdb applying MiXCR to the reads. The repertoire has 140,000 to 150,000 distinct CDR3 sequences, over 30% of them found once; the top ten carry roughly half. The CDR3 consists of 20 residues. Trimming at V came to 1 base and at J to 4 bases, leaving 15 bases not matched to a gene. Germline V CDR1 and CDR2: SEHNR, FQNEAQ (reference sequence). The chain has TRBV7-9 and TRBJ1-6; 8 bases are shared with TRBD1. This receptor was taken from a human donor in good health (CMV status not recorded). Some clones in this sample may be carry-over from other donors' samples. Here the sequenced sample was CD8+ T cells from cultured PBMCs, taken from culture after CMV antigen stimulation. In nucleotides, the CDR3 is TGTGCCAGCAGCTTAGATAATGCGGCAGGGGGCCTTTTTTATAATTCACCCCTCCACTTT. The encoded protein is CASSLDNAAGGLFYNSPLHF.